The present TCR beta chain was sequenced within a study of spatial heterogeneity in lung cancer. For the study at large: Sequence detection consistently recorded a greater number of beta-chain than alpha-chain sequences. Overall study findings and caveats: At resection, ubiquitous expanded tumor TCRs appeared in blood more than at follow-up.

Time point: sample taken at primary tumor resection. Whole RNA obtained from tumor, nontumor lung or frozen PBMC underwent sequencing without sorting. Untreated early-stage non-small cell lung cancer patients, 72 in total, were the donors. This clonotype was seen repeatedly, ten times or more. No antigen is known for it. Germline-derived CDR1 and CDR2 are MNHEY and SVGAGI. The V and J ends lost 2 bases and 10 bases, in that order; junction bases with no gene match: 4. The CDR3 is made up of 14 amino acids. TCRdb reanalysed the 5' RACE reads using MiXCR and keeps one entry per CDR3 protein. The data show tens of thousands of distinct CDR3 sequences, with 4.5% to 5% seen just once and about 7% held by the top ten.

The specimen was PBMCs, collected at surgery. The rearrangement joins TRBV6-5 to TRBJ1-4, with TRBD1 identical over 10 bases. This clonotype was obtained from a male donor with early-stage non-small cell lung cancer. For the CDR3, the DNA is TGTGCCAGCAGTTACCGCGGACAGGGGGTAAAACTGTTTTTT. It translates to CASSYRGQGVKLFF.